These 18 T cell receptor beta chains originate from one sample sequenced in a study of identical twins. TCRdb passed the 5' RACE reads through MiXCR, listing each CDR3 protein once. The repertoire consists of about 430,000 distinct CDR3 sequences, with around 20% occurring once and the leading ten covering less than 15%. Sequenced material: naive T cells sorted from blood. The receptors originated from a man aged 50-59 years in good health.

The chain links TRBV25-1 to TRBJ2-7; D might be TRBD1 or TRBD2, each matching 5 bases. Per the germline V gene, CDR1 is MGHDK and CDR2 is SYGVNS. Trimming pared 5 bases from V and 2 bases from J, leaving 16 bases between. The CDR3 spans 15 residues. The CDR3 coding sequence is TGTGCCAGCAGTCCCCCGGGACCGAGTACCTACGAGCAGTACTTC. Its translation: CASSPPGPSTYEQYF.

The chain has TRBV27 and TRBJ2-7; a weak D match, TRBD1 (5 bases). This CDR3 region has 16 residues. CDR1 and CDR2 (germline): MNHEY, SMNVEV (reference sequence). V gave up 3 bases and J gave up 2 bases, with 17 bases separating them. The DNA of the CDR3 is TGTGCCAGCAGTTTTGGAGTGCCCAGGGTGACCTACGAGCAGTACTTC. It is translated as CASSFGVPRVTYEQYF.

The rearrangement links TRBV12-3 or TRBV12-4 to TRBJ2-4; 10 bases fit TRBD2. This CDR3 has 16 amino acids. The V and J ends lost 6 bases and 6 bases, in that order; junction bases with no gene match: 11. In DNA, the CDR3 is TGTGCCAGCAGACCTAGGACTAGCGGCTTGTTAAACATTCAGTACTTC. Residues: CASRPRTSGLLNIQYF.

This chain connects TRBV11-2 to TRBJ2-3, with TRBD2 as a possible D gene (5 bases). Germline CDR1 and CDR2: SGHAT and FQNNGV. This CDR3 spans 16 amino acids. V lost 7 bases and J 1 base, leaving 18 bases between the germline ends. CDR3 protein: CASNTLRAARTDTQYF. For the CDR3, the DNA is TGTGCCAGCAACACCCTGCGGGCAGCCCGCACAGATACGCAGTATTTT.

The sample holds a few counts of this clonotype. V is TRBV15 and J is TRBJ2-3, with TRBD1 as a possible D gene (6 bases). The germline CDR1 and CDR2 sequences are LNHNV and YYDKDF (reference sequence). This CDR3 is 16 amino acids long. Trimming cost V 4 bases and J 0 bases, with 14 bases left between them. The CDR3 coding sequence is TGTGCCACCAGCAATCCGTGGACAGCTAGCACAGATACGCAGTATTTT. It is translated as CATSNPWTASTDTQYF.

This clonotype showed up just a few times. The chain is built from TRBV12-3 or TRBV12-4 and TRBJ2-1, with 9 bases fitting TRBD2. This CDR3 contains 16 residues. V shed 3 bases and J 4 bases; nucleotides not matched to a gene: 7. This CDR3 is CASSFQRGVTYNEQFF. The CDR3 DNA sequence: TGTGCCAGCAGTTTTCAGCGGGGGGTCACTTACAATGAGCAGTTCTTC.

This clonotype was seen many times. The V call is TRBV27, the J call TRBJ2-1; 7 nucleotides agree with TRBD2. The germline gives CDR1 MNHEY, CDR2 SMNVEV (reference sequence). V lost 5 bases, J lost 0 bases, and 10 bases stayed unmatched. The CDR3 has 17 residues. The CDR3 coding sequence is TGTGCCAGCAGTCTACCCCGAGCGGGGAGCTCCTACAATGAGCAGTTCTTC. Its translation: CASSLPRAGSSYNEQFF.

Only a few counts were recorded for this clonotype. This rearrangement joins TRBV20-1 to TRBJ2-1; 7 positions agree with TRBD1. The CDR3 runs to 14 residues. V lost 6 bases and J lost 5; bases outside the gene matches: 10. Germline V gives CDR1 DFQATT, CDR2 SNEGSKA (reference sequence). This chain's CDR3 is CSARDRVGDNEQFF. CDR3 DNA sequence: TGCAGTGCCCGAGACAGGGTGGGAGACAATGAGCAGTTCTTC.

This clonotype appeared a single time. The conserved closing phenylalanine or tryptophan is absent in this CDR3, likely reflecting a read error. The genes are TRBV7-6 and TRBJ2-1; D gene uncertain. The CDR3 is 15 residues long. The germline V and J ends were trimmed by 1 base and 5 bases, with 12 bases remaining between them. Germline loops: CDR1 SGHVS, CDR2 FNYEAQ. The CDR3 bases are TGTGCCAGCAGCTTAGATCTTCAGCGCCACAATGAGCAGTTCCTC. It encodes CASSLDLQRHNEQFL.

The J gene is TRBJ1-1, the V gene TRBV12-3 or TRBV12-4, with unresolved D. V gave up 1 base and J gave up 11 bases, with 8 bases separating them. There are 11 residues in the CDR3. CDR3 region: CASSLGSSAFF. The CDR3 DNA reads as TGTGCCAGCAGTTTAGGTTCTTCGGCTTTCTTT.

This clonotype was counted a few times. The CDR3 protein is CASSRDRRQGPQHF. CDR3 bases: TGTGCCAGCAGCCGTGACAGGCGGCAGGGGCCCCAGCATTTT. The chain has TRBV12-3 or TRBV12-4 and TRBJ1-5; perhaps TRBD1 as D (6 bases). This CDR3 contains 14 residues. V was shortened by 6 bases and J by 9 bases, with 18 bases between the two germline ends.

This clonotype was picked up many times. The chain employs TRBV3-1 and TRBJ2-2; no definite D call. CDR3 length: 13 amino acids. From germline, CDR1 is LGHDT and CDR2 YNNKEL (reference sequence). V was cut by 5 bases and J by 3 bases, with 7 bases left in between. CDR3 residues: CASSFLHTGELFF. CDR3 bases: TGTGCCAGCAGCTTTCTACACACCGGGGAGCTGTTTTTT. Supplemented by reference TRBV3-1 and TRBJ2-2, the full variable domain reads DTAVSQTPKYLVTQMGNDKSIKCEQNLGHDTMYWYKQDSKKFLKIMFSYNNKELIINETVPNRFSPKSPDKAHLNLHINSLELGDSAVYFCASSFLHTGELFFGEGSRLTVL.

This sequence joins TRBV12-3 or TRBV12-4 and TRBJ2-3; no clear D gene. V dropped 2 bases and J dropped 1 base, with 7 bases sitting between them. The CDR3 spans 14 residues. CDR3 bases: TGTGCCAGCAGTTTATTTGGTCGCACAGATACGCAGTATTTT. Protein sequence: CASSLFGRTDTQYF.

Many counts were recorded for this clonotype. The rearrangement joins TRBV20-1 to TRBJ2-7; 13 bases agree with TRBD2. In germline, CDR1 is DFQATT, CDR2 SNEGSKA (reference sequence). V was pared by 5 bases and J by 6 bases, with 7 bases of the junction left unmatched. This CDR3 comprises 14 residues. The CDR3 loop is CSAATSGRAIEQYF. CDR3 nucleotides: TGCAGTGCTGCAACTAGCGGGAGGGCGATCGAGCAGTACTTC.

V usage is TRBV4-3 and J usage is TRBJ1-1, with a weak D call TRBD1 (5 bases). Germline V gene sequence: CDR1 LGHNA, CDR2 YSLEER. The V gene lost 1 base and the J gene lost 4 bases, with 10 bases spanning the gap. This CDR3 is 14 amino acids long. The CDR3 region has the DNA TGCGCCAGCAGCCAAGCAGCAGGGTTCACTGAAGCTTTCTTT. Its translation is CASSQAAGFTEAFF.

The rearrangement joins TRBV20-1 to TRBJ2-7; a possible D gene is TRBD2 (5 bases). This CDR3 spans 13 amino acids. Germline CDR1 reads DFQATT; CDR2 reads SNEGSKA (reference sequence). Trimming pared 3 bases from V and 9 bases from J, leaving 18 bases between. The CDR3 sequence: CSASNPRGSGQYF. The CDR3, as DNA: TGCAGTGCTAGCAACCCGAGAGGGTCCGGGCAGTACTTC.

This clonotype was found a few times. The rearrangement joins TRBV2 to TRBJ2-7; D ambiguous. Germline CDR1 reads SNHLY; CDR2 reads FYNNEI. V was pared by 2 bases and J by 4 bases, with 6 bases between. The CDR3 has 12 residues. The CDR3 DNA sequence: TGTGCCAGCAGTGAATTAGGGTACGAGCAGTACTTC. Encoded protein: CASSELGYEQYF.

Many counts were recorded for this clonotype. The chain carries TRBV24-1 and TRBJ2-1, with a tentative D call TRBD2 (7 bases). V was trimmed by 2 bases and J by 4 bases, leaving 14 bases between them. This CDR3 spans 16 amino acids. The germline V gene encodes CDR1 KGHDR and CDR2 SFDVKD. The CDR3 DNA follows: TGTGCCACCAGTGATTCGGGGGGCCGGGCATACAATGAGCAGTTCTTC. Amino acids: CATSDSGGRAYNEQFF.